This TCR beta chain is from a study of T cells in Graves' hyperthyroidism and ophthalmopathy. Broader study findings: Blood samples included most of the expanded thyroid clonotypes exceeding 0.001.

Germline V CDR1 and CDR2: SGHTA, FQGTGA. The length of the CDR3 is 11 residues. Deletions cut 5 bases from V and 6 bases from J, with 5 bases between. The source material, RNA transcripts, was used to amplify TCR beta CDR3 regions. First-round RT-PCR of the TCR CDR3 relied on the HTBI primer set. One entry per CDR3 protein, called by TCRdb with MiXCR from the multiplex PCR reads. Among around 440,000 distinct CDR3 sequences, 15% to 18% were seen once, and the ten largest hold 7.5% to 8%. In this sample, this clonotype turned up many times. Its antigen is unknown. Patients were aged 18 to 65, had disease duration under 2 months, and had newly diagnosed hyperthyroidism.

The V gene is TRBV7-3, the J gene TRBJ2-1; no clear D. The receptor was derived from a woman between 18 and 29 years old with Graves' hyperthyroidism. Material for sequencing was blood. DNA of the CDR3: TGTGCCAGCAGCACGGGCAATGAGCAGTTCTTC. Translated: CASSTGNEQFF. Full variable domain (outside the CDR3, taken from reference TRBV7-3 and TRBJ2-1): GAGVSQTPSNKVTEKGKYVELRCDPISGHTALYWYRQSLGQGPEFLIYFQGTGAADDSGLPNDRFFAVRPEGSVSTLKIQRTERGDSAVYLCASSTGNEQFFGPGTRLTVL.